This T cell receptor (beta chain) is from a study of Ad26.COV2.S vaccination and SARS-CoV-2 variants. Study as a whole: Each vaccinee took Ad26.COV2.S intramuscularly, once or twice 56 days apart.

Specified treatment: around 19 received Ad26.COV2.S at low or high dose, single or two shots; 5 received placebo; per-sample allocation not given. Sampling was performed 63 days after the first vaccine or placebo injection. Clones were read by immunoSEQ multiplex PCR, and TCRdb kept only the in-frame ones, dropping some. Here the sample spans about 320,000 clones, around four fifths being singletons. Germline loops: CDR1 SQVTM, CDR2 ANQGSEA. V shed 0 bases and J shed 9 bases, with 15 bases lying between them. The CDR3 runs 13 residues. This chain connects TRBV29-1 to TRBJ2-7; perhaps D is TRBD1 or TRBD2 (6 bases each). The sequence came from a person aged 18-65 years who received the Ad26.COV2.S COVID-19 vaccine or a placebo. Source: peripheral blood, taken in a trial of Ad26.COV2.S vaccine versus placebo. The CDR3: CSVEDGGASAQYF. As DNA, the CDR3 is TGCAGCGTTGAAGACGGGGGCGCTTCTGCGCAGTACTTC.